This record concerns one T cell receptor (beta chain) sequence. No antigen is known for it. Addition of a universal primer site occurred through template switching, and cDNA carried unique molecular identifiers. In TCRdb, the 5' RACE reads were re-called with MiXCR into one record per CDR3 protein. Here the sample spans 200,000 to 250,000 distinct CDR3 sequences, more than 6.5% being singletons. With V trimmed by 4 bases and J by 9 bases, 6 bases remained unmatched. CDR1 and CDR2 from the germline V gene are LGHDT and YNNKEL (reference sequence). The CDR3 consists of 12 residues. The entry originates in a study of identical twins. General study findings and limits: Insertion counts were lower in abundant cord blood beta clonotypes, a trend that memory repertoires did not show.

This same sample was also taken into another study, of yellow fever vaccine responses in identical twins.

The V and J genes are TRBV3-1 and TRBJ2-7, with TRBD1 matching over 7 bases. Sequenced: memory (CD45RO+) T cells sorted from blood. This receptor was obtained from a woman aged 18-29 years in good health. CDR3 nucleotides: TGTGCCAGCAGCCTAAAGACAGGGATGCAGTACTTC. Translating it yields CASSLKTGMQYF.